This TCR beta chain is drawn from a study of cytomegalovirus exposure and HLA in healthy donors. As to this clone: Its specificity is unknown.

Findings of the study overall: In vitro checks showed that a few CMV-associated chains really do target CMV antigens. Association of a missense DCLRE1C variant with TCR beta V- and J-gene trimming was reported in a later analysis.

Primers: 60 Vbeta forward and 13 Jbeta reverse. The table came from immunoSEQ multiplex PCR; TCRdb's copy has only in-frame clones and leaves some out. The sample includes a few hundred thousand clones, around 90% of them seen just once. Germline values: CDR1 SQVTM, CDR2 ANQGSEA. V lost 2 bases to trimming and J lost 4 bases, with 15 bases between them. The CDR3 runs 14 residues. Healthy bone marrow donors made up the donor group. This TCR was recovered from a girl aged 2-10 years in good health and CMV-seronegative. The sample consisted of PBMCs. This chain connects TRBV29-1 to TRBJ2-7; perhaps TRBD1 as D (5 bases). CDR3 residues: CSVERAAGSYEQYF. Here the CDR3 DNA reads TGCAGCGTTGAAAGGGCGGCAGGGTCGTACGAGCAGTACTTC.